Listed here are 11 T cell receptor beta chains from one sample, sequenced in a study of blood T cell repertoires in COVID-19. Here immunoSEQ multiplex PCR was the method, and the copy in TCRdb shows in-frame clones only, minus some. The table has under 300,000 clones, 70% to 90% seen once. Sequenced sample: PBMCs or T cells enriched from blood (not recorded which). The receptors were sampled from a woman in her forties or fifties who had recovered from COVID-19.

V is TRBV27 and J is TRBJ1-5, with D perhaps TRBD1 (6 bases). Trimming left V 6 bases short and J 2 bases short, with 14 bases between. This CDR3 has 15 residues. The germline V gene has CDR1 MNHEY and CDR2 SMNVEV (reference sequence). The CDR3 loop reads CASSPQGFGNQPQHF. The CDR3 nucleotides read TGTGCCAGCAGCCCACAGGGTTTTGGCAATCAGCCCCAGCATTTT.

This chain joins TRBV6-2 or TRBV6-3 and TRBJ1-5, with 7 bases matching TRBD1. CDR3 length equals 14 residues. V lost 5 bases to trimming and J lost 8 bases; unmatched junction nucleotides: 9. Germline V gene lookup returns CDR1 MNHEY and CDR2 SVGEGT. Written as DNA, the CDR3 is TGTGCCAGCAGTAGCAAGACAGGGTGGAAGCCCCAGCATTTT. This codes for CASSSKTGWKPQHF.

Only one count was recorded for this clone. The V call is TRBV28, the J call TRBJ1-1; D uncertain. V dropped 2 bases and J dropped 1 base, with 5 bases sitting between them. Germline lookup yields CDR1 MDHEN and CDR2 SYDVKM. This CDR3 comprises 13 residues. CDR3 in DNA: TGTGCCAGCAGTTTAAGCCCGAACACTGAAGCTTTCTTT. Its translation: CASSLSPNTEAFF.

The CDR3 DNA reads TGTGCCAGCAGCCTACGTAGAGCCAACGTCGGTACGAATGAGCAGTTCTTC. Translating gives CASSLRRANVGTNEQFF. The rearrangement uses TRBV3-1 (or the pseudogene TRBV3-2) and TRBJ2-1; D gene unclear. The CDR3 extends over 17 amino acids. Germline assignment: CDR1 LGHDT and CDR2 YNNKEL (reference sequence). V was trimmed by 4 bases and J by 7 bases, leaving 23 bases between them.

This sequence joins TRBV18 and TRBJ1-2; TRBD1 aligns across 7 bases. Germline CDR1 is KGHSH and CDR2 is LQKENI. After removal of 0 bases from V and 8 bases from J, the junction contained 6 bases not matched to a gene. CDR3 size: 14 residues. CDR3 in amino acids: CASSPPGQLRGYTF. CDR3 coding DNA: TGTGCCAGCTCACCACCGGGACAGTTGCGGGGCTACACCTTC.

The chain carries TRBV11-2 and TRBJ1-1; no reliable D call. The ends were cut back, 1 base at V and 1 base at J, with 10 bases in the middle. Per the germline V gene, CDR1 is SGHAT and CDR2 is FQNNGV. The CDR3 length is 15 residues. Here the CDR3 reads CASSLAGGKNTEAFF. The CDR3 DNA reads TGTGCCAGCAGCTTAGCGGGCGGGAAGAACACTGAAGCTTTCTTT.

V and J are TRBV2 and TRBJ2-5, with TRBD2 matching 11 bases. CDR3 length: 17 amino acids. The germline CDR1 and CDR2 sequences are SNHLY and FYNNEI. After removal of 8 bases from V and 5 bases from J, the junction contained 16 bases not matched to a gene. In DNA, the CDR3 is TGTGCCAGCCATACTAGCGGGAGCGTGTTCTTAGGGGAGACCCAGTACTTC. Protein sequence: CASHTSGSVFLGETQYF.

The chain joins TRBV28 to TRBJ1-3; no firm D call. CDR3 length: 13 residues. V shed 7 bases and J shed 2 bases, with 9 bases lying between them. The V gene's germline CDR1 is MDHEN and CDR2 SYDVKM. The CDR3 sequence: CASTRVTGNTIYF. The CDR3 DNA is TGTGCCAGCACGCGGGTGACTGGAAACACCATATATTTT.

The CDR3 reads CASSQSWGDQPQHF. CDR3 in DNA: TGTGCCAGCAGCCAATCCTGGGGAGATCAGCCCCAGCATTTT. The V gene is TRBV16, the J gene TRBJ1-5; no definite D call. With 0 bases removed from V and 5 bases from J, the gap between germline ends came to 8 bases. This CDR3 contains 14 residues. Germline lookup yields CDR1 KGHSY and CDR2 FQNENV.

The V gene is TRBV13, the J gene TRBJ2-2; TRBD2 matches 8 bases. Germline V CDR1 and CDR2: PRHDT, FYEKMQ (reference sequence). V lost 5 bases to trimming and J lost 7 bases; unmatched junction nucleotides: 3. The length of the CDR3 is 13 residues. The CDR3 spells CASSGTSGGELFF. The CDR3 region has the DNA TGTGCCAGCAGCGGTACTAGCGGCGGGGAGCTGTTTTTT.

V gene TRBV21-1 combines with J gene TRBJ2-1; the table's D call, TRBD2, has no DNA check behind it. TRBV21-1 counts as a pseudogene. CDR3 length: 19 amino acids. The DNA of the CDR3 is TGTGCCAGCAGCAATGCCAGCGGGGGGACTTATAGCTCCTACAATGAGCAGTTCTTC. Its translation is CASSNASGGTYSSYNEQFF.